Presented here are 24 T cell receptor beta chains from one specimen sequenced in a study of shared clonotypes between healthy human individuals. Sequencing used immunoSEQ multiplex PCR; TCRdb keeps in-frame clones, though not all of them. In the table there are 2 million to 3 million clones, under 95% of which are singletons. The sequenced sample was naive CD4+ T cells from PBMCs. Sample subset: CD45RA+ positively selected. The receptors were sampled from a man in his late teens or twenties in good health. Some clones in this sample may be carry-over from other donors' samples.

CDR3 sequence reads: CASSFSGRTAYEQYF. The CDR3, as DNA: TGTGCCAGCAGCTTTAGCGGGAGAACCGCCTACGAGCAGTACTTC. The V call is TRBV7-2, the J call TRBJ2-7; 9 positions match TRBD2. The CDR3 totals 15 residues. Unmatched junction bases numbered 5, after V lost 3 bases and J lost 2 bases. The V gene's germline CDR1 is SGHTA and CDR2 FQGNSA.

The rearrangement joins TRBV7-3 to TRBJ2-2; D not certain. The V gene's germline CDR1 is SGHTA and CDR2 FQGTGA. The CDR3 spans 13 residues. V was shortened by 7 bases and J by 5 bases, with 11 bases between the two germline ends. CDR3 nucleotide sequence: TGTGCCAGCACCCGAGGCGGAACCGGGGAGCTGTTTTTT. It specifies CASTRGGTGELFF. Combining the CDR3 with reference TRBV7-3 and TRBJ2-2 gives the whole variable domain GAGVSQTPSNKVTEKGKYVELRCDPISGHTALYWYRQSLGQGPEFLIYFQGTGAADDSGLPNDRFFAVRPEGSVSTLKIQRTERGDSAVYLCASTRGGTGELFFGEGSRLTVL.

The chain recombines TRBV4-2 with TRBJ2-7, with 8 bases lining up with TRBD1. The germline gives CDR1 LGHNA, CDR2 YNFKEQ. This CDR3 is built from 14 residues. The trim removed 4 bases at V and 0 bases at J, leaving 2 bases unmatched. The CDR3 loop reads CASSRGQGSYEQYF. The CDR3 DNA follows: TGTGCCAGCAGCCGAGGACAGGGCTCCTACGAGCAGTACTTC.

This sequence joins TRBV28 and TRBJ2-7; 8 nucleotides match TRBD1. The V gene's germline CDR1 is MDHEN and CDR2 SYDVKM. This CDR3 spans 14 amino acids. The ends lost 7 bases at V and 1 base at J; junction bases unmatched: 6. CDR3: CASTTGDRSYEQYF. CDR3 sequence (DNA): TGTGCCAGCACTACGGGGGACAGGTCCTACGAGCAGTACTTC. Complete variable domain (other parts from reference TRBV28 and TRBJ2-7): DVKVTQSSRYLVKRTGEKVFLECVQDMDHENMFWYRQDPGLGLRLIYFSYDVKMKEKGDIPEGYSVSREKKERFSLILESASTNQTSMYLCASTTGDRSYEQYFGPGTRLTVT.

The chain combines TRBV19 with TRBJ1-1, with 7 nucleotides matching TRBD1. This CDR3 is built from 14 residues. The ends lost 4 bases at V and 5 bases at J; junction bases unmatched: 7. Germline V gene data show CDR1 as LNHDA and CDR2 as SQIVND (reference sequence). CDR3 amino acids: CASSRPNRGTEAFF. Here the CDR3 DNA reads TGTGCCAGTAGTAGACCGAACAGGGGTACTGAAGCTTTCTTT. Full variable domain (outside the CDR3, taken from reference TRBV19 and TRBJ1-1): DGGITQSPKYLFRKEGQNVTLSCEQNLNHDAMYWYRQDPGQGLRLIYYSQIVNDFQKGDIAEGYSVSREKKESFPLTVTSAQKNPTAFYLCASSRPNRGTEAFFGQGTRLTVV.

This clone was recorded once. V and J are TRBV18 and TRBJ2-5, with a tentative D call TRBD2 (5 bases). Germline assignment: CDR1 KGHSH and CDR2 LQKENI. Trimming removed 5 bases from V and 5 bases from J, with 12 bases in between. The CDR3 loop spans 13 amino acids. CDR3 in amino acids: CASSDLTGETQYF. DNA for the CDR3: TGTGCCAGCTCAGATTTGACGGGGGAGACCCAGTACTTC.

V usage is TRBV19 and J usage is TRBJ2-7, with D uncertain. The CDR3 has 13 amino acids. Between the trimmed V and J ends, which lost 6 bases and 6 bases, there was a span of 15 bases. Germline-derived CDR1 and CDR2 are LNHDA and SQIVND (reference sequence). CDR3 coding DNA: TGTGCCAGTAGCCCCCCCGGGTGGGGCGAGCAGTACTTC. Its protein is CASSPPGWGEQYF.

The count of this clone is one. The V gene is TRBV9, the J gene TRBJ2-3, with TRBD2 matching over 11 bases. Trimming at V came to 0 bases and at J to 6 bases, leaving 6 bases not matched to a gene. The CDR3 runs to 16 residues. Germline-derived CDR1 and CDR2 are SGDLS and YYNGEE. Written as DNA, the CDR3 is TGTGCCAGCAGCGTAGGTTATAGCGGGAGGGGGGATACGCAGTATTTT. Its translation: CASSVGYSGRGDTQYF.

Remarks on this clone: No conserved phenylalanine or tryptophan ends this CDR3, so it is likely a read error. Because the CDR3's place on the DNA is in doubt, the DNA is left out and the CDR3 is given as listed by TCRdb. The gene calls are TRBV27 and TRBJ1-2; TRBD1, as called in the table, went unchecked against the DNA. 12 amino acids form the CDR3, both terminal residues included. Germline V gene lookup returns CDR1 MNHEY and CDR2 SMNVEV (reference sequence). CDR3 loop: CASSPPRQKCLP.

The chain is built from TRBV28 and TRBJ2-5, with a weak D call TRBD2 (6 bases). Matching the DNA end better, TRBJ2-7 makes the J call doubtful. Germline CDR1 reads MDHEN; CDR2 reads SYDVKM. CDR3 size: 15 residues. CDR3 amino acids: CASSSPGGRTYEQYF. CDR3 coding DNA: TGTGCCAGCAGTTCCCCTGGAGGGAGAACCTACGAGCAGTACTTC.

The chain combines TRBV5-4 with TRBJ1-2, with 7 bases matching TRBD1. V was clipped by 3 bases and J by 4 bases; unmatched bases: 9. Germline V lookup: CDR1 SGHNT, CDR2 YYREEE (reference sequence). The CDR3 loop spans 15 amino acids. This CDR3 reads CASSSRRGRTYGYTF. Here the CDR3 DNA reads TGTGCCAGCAGCTCGCGGAGGGGGCGTACCTATGGCTACACCTTC.

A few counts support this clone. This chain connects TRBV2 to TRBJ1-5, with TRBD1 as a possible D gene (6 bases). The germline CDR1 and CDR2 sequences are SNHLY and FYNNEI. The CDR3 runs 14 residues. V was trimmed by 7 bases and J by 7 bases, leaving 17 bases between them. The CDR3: CASNRGGAVQPQHF. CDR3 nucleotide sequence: TGTGCCAGCAACCGGGGGGGGGCAGTCCAGCCCCAGCATTTT.

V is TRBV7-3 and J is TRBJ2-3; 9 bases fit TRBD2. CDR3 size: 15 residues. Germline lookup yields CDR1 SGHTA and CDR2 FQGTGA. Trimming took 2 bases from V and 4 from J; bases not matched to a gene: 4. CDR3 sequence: CASSLGGLAADTQYF. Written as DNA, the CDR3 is TGTGCCAGCAGCTTAGGGGGACTAGCAGCAGATACGCAGTATTTT.

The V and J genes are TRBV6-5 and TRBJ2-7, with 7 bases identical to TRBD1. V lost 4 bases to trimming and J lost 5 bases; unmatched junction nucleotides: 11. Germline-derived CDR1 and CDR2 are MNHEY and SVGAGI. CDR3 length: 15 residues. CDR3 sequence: CASSSIPTGIHEQYF. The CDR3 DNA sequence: TGTGCCAGCAGTTCTATACCGACAGGGATCCACGAGCAGTACTTC.

The CDR3 bases are TGTGCCAGCAGTGGCCACTCTGGGGCCAACGTCCTGACTTTC. This sequence encodes CASSGHSGANVLTF. This chain links TRBV2 with TRBJ2-6, with no clear D. This CDR3 comprises 14 residues. The V gene's germline CDR1 is SNHLY and CDR2 FYNNEI. Trimming stripped 4 bases from V and 0 bases from J, with 4 bases between.

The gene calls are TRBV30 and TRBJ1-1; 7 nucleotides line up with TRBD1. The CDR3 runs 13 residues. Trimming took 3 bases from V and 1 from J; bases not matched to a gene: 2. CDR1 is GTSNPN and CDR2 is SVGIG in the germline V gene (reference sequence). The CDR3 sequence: CAWSRTGNTEAFF. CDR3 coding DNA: TGTGCCTGGAGCCGGACAGGGAACACTGAAGCTTTCTTT.

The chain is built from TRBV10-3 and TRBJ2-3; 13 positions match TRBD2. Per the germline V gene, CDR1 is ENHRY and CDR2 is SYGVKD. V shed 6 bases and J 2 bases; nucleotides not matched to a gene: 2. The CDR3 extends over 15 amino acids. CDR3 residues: CAIRGTSGNTDTQYF. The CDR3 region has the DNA TGTGCCATCAGAGGGACTAGCGGGAACACAGATACGCAGTATTTT.

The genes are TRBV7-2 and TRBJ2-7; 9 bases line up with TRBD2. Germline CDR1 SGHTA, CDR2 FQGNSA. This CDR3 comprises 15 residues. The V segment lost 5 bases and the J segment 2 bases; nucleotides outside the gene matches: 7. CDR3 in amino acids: CASSIRLAGPYEQYF. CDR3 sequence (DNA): TGTGCCAGCAGCATAAGGCTAGCGGGACCCTACGAGCAGTACTTC. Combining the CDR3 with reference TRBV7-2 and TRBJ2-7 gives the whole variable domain GAGVSQSPSNKVTEKGKDVELRCDPISGHTALYWYRQSLGQGLEFLIYFQGNSAPDKSGLPSDRFSAERTGGSVSTLTIQRTQQEDSAVYLCASSIRLAGPYEQYFGPGTRLTVT.

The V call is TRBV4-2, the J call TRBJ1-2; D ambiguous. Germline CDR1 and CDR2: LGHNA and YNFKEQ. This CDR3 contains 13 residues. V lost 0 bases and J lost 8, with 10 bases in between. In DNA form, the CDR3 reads TGTGCCAGCAGCCAAGAGGACCGTTACGGCTACACCTTC. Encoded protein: CASSQEDRYGYTF.

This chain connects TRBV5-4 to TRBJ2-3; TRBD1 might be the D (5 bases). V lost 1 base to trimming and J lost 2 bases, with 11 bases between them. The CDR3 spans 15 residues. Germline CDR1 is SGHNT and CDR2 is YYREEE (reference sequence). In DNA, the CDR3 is TGTGCCAGCAGCTTGTTTGGGGCGGCCACAGATACGCAGTATTTT. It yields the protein CASSLFGAATDTQYF.

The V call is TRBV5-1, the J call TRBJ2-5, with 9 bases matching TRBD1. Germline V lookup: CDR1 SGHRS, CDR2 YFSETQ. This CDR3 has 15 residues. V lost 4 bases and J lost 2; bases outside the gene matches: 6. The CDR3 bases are TGCGCCAGCAGCACAGCCGGGACAGGGCAAGAGACCCAGTACTTC. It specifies CASSTAGTGQETQYF.

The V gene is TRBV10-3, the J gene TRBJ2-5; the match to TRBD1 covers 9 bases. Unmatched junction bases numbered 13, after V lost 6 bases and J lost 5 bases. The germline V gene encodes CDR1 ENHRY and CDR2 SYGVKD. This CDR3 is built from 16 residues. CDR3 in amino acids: CAIRNPNRGRGETQYF. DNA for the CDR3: TGTGCCATCAGGAATCCTAACAGGGGGCGCGGGGAGACCCAGTACTTC.

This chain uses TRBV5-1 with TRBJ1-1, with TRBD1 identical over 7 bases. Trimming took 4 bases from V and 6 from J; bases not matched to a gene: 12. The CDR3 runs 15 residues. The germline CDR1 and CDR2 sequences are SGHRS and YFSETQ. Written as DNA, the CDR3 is TGCGCCAGCAGCCCCGCCCTTAGGGGGCGCTCTGAAGCTTTCTTT. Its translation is CASSPALRGRSEAFF.

CDR3 bases: TGTGCCAGCAGCTTCCGGAGGGGGGAGAACGAGCAGTACTTC. Its translation is CASSFRRGENEQYF. The chain couples TRBV5-6 to TRBJ2-7; possibly TRBD1 or TRBD2 for D (6 bases each). Germline lookup yields CDR1 SGHDT and CDR2 YYEEEE. The CDR3 sequence is 14 residues long. V was clipped by 2 bases and J by 5 bases, with 14 bases between them.